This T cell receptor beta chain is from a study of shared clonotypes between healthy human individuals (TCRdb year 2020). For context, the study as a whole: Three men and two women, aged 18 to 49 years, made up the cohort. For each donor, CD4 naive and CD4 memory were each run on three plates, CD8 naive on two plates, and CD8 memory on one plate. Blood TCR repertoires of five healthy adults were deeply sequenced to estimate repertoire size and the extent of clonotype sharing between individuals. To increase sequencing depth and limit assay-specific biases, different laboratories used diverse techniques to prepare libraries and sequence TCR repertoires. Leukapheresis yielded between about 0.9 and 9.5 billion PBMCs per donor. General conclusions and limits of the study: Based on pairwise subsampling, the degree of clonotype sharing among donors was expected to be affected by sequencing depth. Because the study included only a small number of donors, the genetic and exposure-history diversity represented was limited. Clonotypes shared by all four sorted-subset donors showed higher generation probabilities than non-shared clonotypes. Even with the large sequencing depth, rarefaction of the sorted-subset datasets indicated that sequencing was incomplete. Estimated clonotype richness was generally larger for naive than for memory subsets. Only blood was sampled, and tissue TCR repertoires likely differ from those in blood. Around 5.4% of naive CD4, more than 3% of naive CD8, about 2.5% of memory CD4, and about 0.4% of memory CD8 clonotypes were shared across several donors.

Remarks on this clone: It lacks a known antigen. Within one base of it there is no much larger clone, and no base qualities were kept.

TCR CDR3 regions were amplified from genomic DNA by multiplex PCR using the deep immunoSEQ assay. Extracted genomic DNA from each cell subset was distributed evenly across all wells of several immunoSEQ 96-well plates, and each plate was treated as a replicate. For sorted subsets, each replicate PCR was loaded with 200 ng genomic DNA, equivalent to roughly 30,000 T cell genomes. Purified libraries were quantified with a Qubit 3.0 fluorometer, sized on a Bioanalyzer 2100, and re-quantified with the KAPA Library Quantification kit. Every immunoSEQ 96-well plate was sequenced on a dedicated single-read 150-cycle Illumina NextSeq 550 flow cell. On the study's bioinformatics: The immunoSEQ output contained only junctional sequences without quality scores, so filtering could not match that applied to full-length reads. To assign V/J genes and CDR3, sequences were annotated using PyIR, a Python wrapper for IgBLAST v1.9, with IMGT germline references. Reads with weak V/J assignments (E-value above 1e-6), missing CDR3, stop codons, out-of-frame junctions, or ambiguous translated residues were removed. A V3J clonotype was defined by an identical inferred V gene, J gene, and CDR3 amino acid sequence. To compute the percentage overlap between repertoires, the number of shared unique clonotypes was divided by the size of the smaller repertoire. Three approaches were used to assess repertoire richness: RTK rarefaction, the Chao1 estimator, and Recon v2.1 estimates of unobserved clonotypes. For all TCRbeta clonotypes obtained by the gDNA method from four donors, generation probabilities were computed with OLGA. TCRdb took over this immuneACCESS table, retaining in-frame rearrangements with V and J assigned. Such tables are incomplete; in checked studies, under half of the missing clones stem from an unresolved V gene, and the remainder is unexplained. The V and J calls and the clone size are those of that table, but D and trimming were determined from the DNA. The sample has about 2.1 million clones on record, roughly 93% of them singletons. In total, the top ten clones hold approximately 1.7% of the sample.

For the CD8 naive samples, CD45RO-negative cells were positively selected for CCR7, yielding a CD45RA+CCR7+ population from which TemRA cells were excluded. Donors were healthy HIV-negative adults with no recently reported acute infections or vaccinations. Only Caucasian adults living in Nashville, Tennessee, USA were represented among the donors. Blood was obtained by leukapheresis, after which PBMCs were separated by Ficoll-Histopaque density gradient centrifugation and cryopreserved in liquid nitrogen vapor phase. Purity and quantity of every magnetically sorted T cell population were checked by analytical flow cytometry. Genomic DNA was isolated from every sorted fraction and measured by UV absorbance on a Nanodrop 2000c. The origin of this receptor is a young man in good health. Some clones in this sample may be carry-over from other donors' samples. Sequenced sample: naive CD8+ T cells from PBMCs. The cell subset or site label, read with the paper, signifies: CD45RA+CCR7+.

The CDR3: CASSPPTGAYNEQFF. The DNA sequence is as follows: TGTGCCAGCAGCCCACCGACAGGGGCCTACAATGAGCAGTTCTTC. This sequence uses TRBV5-5 and TRBJ2-1; 8 central bases correspond to TRBD1. The germline V end is reduced by 4 bases and the J end by 2 bases; junction bases left unmatched: 5. Looking up the germline V gene (reference sequence) yields CDR1 SGHKS and CDR2 YYEKEE. The CDR3 starts with the cysteine, ends with the phenylalanine, and has 15 residues. The kept DNA is CDR3 alone, 45 bases in frame from the first base.